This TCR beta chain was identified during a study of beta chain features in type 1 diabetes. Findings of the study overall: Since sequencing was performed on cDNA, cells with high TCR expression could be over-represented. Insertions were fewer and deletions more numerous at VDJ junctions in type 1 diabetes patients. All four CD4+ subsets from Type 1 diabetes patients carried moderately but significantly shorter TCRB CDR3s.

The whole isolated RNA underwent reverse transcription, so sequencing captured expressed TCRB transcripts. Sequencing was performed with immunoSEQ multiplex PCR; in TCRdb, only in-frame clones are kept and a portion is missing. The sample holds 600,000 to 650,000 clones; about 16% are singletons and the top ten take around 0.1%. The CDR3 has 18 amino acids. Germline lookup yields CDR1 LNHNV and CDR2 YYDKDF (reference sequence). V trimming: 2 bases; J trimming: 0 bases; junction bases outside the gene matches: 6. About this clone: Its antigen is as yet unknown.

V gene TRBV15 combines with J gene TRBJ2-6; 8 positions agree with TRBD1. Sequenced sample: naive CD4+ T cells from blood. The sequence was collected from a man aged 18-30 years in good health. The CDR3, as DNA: TGTGCCACCAGCAGATATGGACAGGGAACCTCTGGGGCCAACGTCCTGACTTTC. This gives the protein CATSRYGQGTSGANVLTF.